One sample yielded the 24 T cell receptor beta chains listed below, sequenced in a study of T cells after yellow fever vaccination. TCRdb ran MiXCR on the 5' RACE reads and lists one entry per CDR3 protein. The sample lists almost 30,000 distinct CDR3 sequences, around 4.6% occurring once. The input for sequencing was CD8+ T cells sorted from PBMCs, taken 10 days after the yellow fever booster vaccination. The receptors stem from a man between 25 and 39 years old who received the YFV17D yellow fever vaccine.

This clonotype came up many times. The chain combines TRBV12-3 or TRBV12-4 with TRBJ2-7; unclear D gene. Trimming removed 6 bases at V and 0 bases at J, with 15 bases between. The CDR3 has 15 amino acids. CDR3 nucleotides: TGTGCCAGCAGACCCGGACGTTTGAGCTCCTACGAGCAGTACTTC. This gives the protein CASRPGRLSSYEQYF.

This clonotype appeared many times. The chain is built from TRBV6-5 and TRBJ2-5; TRBD2 is a possible D gene (7 bases). CDR3 length: 15 amino acids. Germline V gene sequence: CDR1 MNHEY, CDR2 SVGAGI. V gave up 2 bases and J gave up 7 bases, with 17 bases separating them. In nucleotides, the CDR3 is TGTGCCAGCAGTTACGAGACGGGGAGGGGGGGGACCCAGTACTTC. This encodes CASSYETGRGGTQYF.

This clonotype occurred many times. This rearrangement joins TRBV6-5 to TRBJ2-7; 8 bases agree with TRBD2. CDR3 length: 13 residues. Germline-derived CDR1 and CDR2 are MNHEY and SVGAGI. V gave up 6 bases and J gave up 2 bases; unmatched junction bases: 3. DNA for the CDR3: TGTGCCAGCAGGCAGGGACTAGCCTACGAGCAGTACTTC. This translates into CASRQGLAYEQYF.

This clonotype was detected ten times or more. This chain connects TRBV4-3 to TRBJ2-7; 14 bases line up with TRBD2. Germline-derived CDR1 and CDR2 are LGHNA and YSLEER. V shed 4 bases, J shed 0 bases, and the junction held 5 bases outside the gene matches. CDR3 length: 17 residues. CDR3 sequence reads: CASSPGLAGESSYEQYF. The CDR3 DNA is TGCGCCAGCAGCCCGGGACTAGCGGGGGAGAGCTCCTACGAGCAGTACTTC.

This clonotype showed up many times. As DNA, the CDR3 is TGTGCCAGCAGCCAACAGGGCTACTCCTACGAGCAGTACTTC. Amino acid sequence: CASSQQGYSYEQYF. This sequence joins TRBV14 and TRBJ2-7; tentatively, D is TRBD1 (5 bases). V lost 2 bases and J 0 bases, leaving 8 bases between the germline ends. The CDR3 loop spans 14 amino acids. CDR1 and CDR2 from the germline V gene are SGHDN and FVKESK. The variable domain in full, completed from reference TRBV14 and TRBJ2-7, reads EAGVTQFPSHSVIEKGQTVTLRCDPISGHDNLYWYRRVMGKEIKFLLHFVKESKQDESGMPNNRFLAERTGGTYSTLKVQPAELEDSGVYFCASSQQGYSYEQYFGPGTRLTVT.

This clonotype was observed many times. The rearrangement links TRBV12-3 or TRBV12-4 to TRBJ2-1; 8 positions match TRBD2. The CDR3 is 14 amino acids. The V and J ends lost 5 bases and 6 bases, in that order; junction bases with no gene match: 6. CDR3 nucleotides: TGTGCCAGCAGTACGACCGGGACTAGCAATGAGCAGTTCTTC. Protein sequence: CASSTTGTSNEQFF.

Many counts were recorded for this clonotype. The chain's CDR3 is CASSREDTQYF. In DNA, the CDR3 is TGCGCCAGCAGTCGCGAAGATACGCAGTATTTT. The chain uses TRBV23-1 and TRBJ2-3; D unclear. TRBV23-1 is an open reading frame, and its role is uncertain. V was trimmed by 4 bases and J by 5 bases, leaving 4 bases between them. CDR3 length: 11 residues.

Relative to its sample, this clonotype is medium-sized. This rearrangement joins TRBV10-3 to TRBJ2-1; D is uncertain. V was pared by 2 bases and J by 1 base, with 9 bases between. Germline assignment: CDR1 ENHRY and CDR2 SYGVKD. The length of the CDR3 is 15 residues. The CDR3 bases are TGTGCCATCAGTGAGGGTTTAGTGTCCTACAATGAGCAGTTCTTC. Encoded protein: CAISEGLVSYNEQFF.

This clonotype was observed at least ten times. The V call is TRBV6-4, the J call TRBJ2-3; 8 nucleotides align to TRBD2. The V and J ends lost 4 bases and 10 bases, in that order; junction bases with no gene match: 13. Germline CDR1 reads MRHNA; CDR2 reads SNTAGT. The CDR3 consists of 15 residues. This CDR3 is CASSVTAGEGPSQYF. Written as DNA, the CDR3 is TGTGCCAGCAGTGTAACAGCGGGAGAAGGGCCATCGCAGTATTTT.

This clonotype appeared many times. The genes are TRBV14 and TRBJ2-3; D possibly corresponds to TRBD2 (5 bases). Trimming left V 1 base short and J 2 bases short, with 13 bases between. CDR1 and CDR2 from the germline V gene are SGHDN and FVKESK. CDR3 size: 16 residues. The CDR3 region is CASSQVKERITDTQYF. The CDR3 DNA follows: TGTGCCAGCAGCCAAGTCAAAGAGCGGATCACAGATACGCAGTATTTT. The entire variable domain, with the rest obtained from reference TRBV14 and TRBJ2-3, is as follows: EAGVTQFPSHSVIEKGQTVTLRCDPISGHDNLYWYRRVMGKEIKFLLHFVKESKQDESGMPNNRFLAERTGGTYSTLKVQPAELEDSGVYFCASSQVKERITDTQYFGPGTRLTVL.

This clonotype was detected many times. The chain recombines TRBV30 with TRBJ2-7; D is undetermined. V lost 5 bases, J lost 6 bases, and 17 bases lay in between. CDR3 size: 13 residues. Germline assignment: CDR1 GTSNPN and CDR2 SVGIG (reference sequence). In DNA form, the CDR3 reads TGTGCCTGGTCGAAAGGAAGCCCCTCCGAGCAGTACTTC. The encoded protein is CAWSKGSPSEQYF.

This clonotype was counted many times. The rearrangement uses TRBV7-3 and TRBJ2-1, with 16 positions matching TRBD2. The CDR3 contains 16 residues. V trimming: 5 bases; J trimming: 8 bases; junction bases outside the gene matches: 6. Germline assignment: CDR1 SGHTA and CDR2 FQGTGA. The CDR3, as DNA: TGTGCCAGCAGCCTGGGGACTAGCGGGAGGGAGGATGAGCAGTTCTTC. Translation gives CASSLGTSGREDEQFF.

This clonotype has a count of ten or more. The rearrangement uses TRBV12-3 or TRBV12-4 and TRBJ2-5; tentative D call: TRBD2 (6 bases). The CDR3 extends over 13 amino acids. Trimming stripped 5 bases from V and 3 bases from J, with 10 bases between. CDR3 nucleotide sequence: TGTGCCAGCAGTACTAGCACTGAAGAGACCCAGTACTTC. Protein: CASSTSTEETQYF.

This clonotype was seen at least ten times. The chain carries TRBV2 and TRBJ2-1; D possibly uses TRBD1 or TRBD2 (5 bases each). V lost 7 bases to trimming and J lost 5 bases, with 12 bases between them. From germline, CDR1 is SNHLY and CDR2 FYNNEI. This CDR3 has 13 residues. This chain's CDR3 is CASIQRDDNEQFF. The CDR3 DNA sequence: TGTGCCAGCATCCAACGGGACGACAATGAGCAGTTCTTC.

This clonotype was seen many times. This rearrangement joins TRBV10-2 to TRBJ2-5, with no clear D. V shed 8 bases and J shed 4 bases, with 8 bases lying between them. CDR3 length equals 11 residues. Germline CDR1 and CDR2: WSHSY and SAAADI. CDR3 DNA: TGCGCCAGCCTCAGTGGAGAGACCCAGTACTTC. It codes for CASLSGETQYF.

This clonotype was detected many times. The DNA of the CDR3 is TGTGCCAGCAGCCCCTGGGGGACTATCTCCTACGAGCAGTACTTC. Translating gives CASSPWGTISYEQYF. The V and J genes are TRBV9 and TRBJ2-7; 7 nucleotides align to TRBD2. The CDR3 contains 15 residues. J gave up 0 bases and V 4 bases, and 7 bases lay outside the gene matches. Germline loops: CDR1 SGDLS, CDR2 YYNGEE. The whole variable domain, remainder taken from reference TRBV9 and TRBJ2-7, is DSGVTQTPKHLITATGQRVTLRCSPRSGDLSVYWYQQSLDQGLQFLIQYYNGEERAKGNILERFSAQQFPDLHSELNLSSLELGDSALYFCASSPWGTISYEQYFGPGTRLTVT.

This clonotype was counted ten times or more. V gene TRBV28 combines with J gene TRBJ2-1; 7 bases are a match to TRBD1. The CDR3 spans 11 residues. The V and J ends lost 5 bases and 9 bases, in that order; junction bases with no gene match: 1. Germline CDR1 MDHEN, CDR2 SYDVKM. The CDR3 nucleotides are TGTGCCAGCAGTCCAGGGGGTGAGCAGTTCTTC. Amino acid sequence: CASSPGGEQFF.

This clonotype was counted ten times or more. The V and J genes are TRBV6-1 and TRBJ2-1; TRBD2 aligns across 10 bases. V lost 6 bases, J lost 4 bases, and 3 bases stayed unmatched. The CDR3 spans 14 residues. CDR1 is MNHNS and CDR2 is SASEGT in the germline V gene. The CDR3 nucleotides are TGTGCCAGCAGCCGGACTAGCGGATACAATGAGCAGTTCTTC. Protein sequence: CASSRTSGYNEQFF.

This clonotype was observed at least ten times. This sequence joins TRBV9 and TRBJ2-1; D is unresolved. This CDR3 contains 12 residues. CDR1 and CDR2 (germline): SGDLS, YYNGEE. Trimming took 2 bases from V and 6 from J, leaving 6 bases between them. The DNA for the CDR3 is TGTGCCAGCAGCGTGGCCTTCAATGAGCAGTTCTTC. Translation gives CASSVAFNEQFF.

This clonotype was observed at least ten times. The chain links TRBV27 to TRBJ1-1, with TRBD1 as a possible D gene (6 bases). CDR1 MNHEY and CDR2 SMNVEV come from the germline V gene (reference sequence). The length of the CDR3 is 14 residues. V lost 7 bases and J lost 1, with 13 bases in between. CDR3 sequence: CASTSGRGNTEAFF. The CDR3 DNA reads TGTGCCAGCACCTCGGGCAGGGGGAACACTGAAGCTTTCTTT.

In this sample, this clonotype turned up many times. The chain joins TRBV5-4 to TRBJ2-5; perhaps TRBD2 as D (6 bases). Trimming left V 0 bases short and J 5 bases short, with 17 bases between. The CDR3 sequence is 16 residues long. CDR1 SGHNT and CDR2 YYREEE come from the germline V gene (reference sequence). For the CDR3, the DNA is TGTGCCAGCAGCTTGGCCCGAACGGGTGGGGGGGAGACCCAGTACTTC. Translated: CASSLARTGGGETQYF.

At least ten counts were recorded for this clonotype. The chain is built from TRBV7-3 and TRBJ2-1, with D possibly being TRBD2 (6 bases). V lost 2 bases and J lost 0, with 11 bases in between. The CDR3 length is 16 residues. Per germline, CDR1 SGHTA and CDR2 FQGTGA. The CDR3 region is CASSLGGRSSYNEQFF. The CDR3 bases are TGTGCCAGCAGCTTAGGTGGGAGGAGCTCCTACAATGAGCAGTTCTTC.

This clonotype appeared a single time. V and J are TRBV3-1 and TRBJ2-6; 9 bases line up with TRBD2. Germline CDR1 LGHDT, CDR2 YNNKEL (reference sequence). There are 17 residues in the CDR3. The V segment lost 11 bases and the J segment 2 bases; nucleotides outside the gene matches: 13. The DNA for the CDR3 is TGTGCCTGCTGGTCGAGAGCGGGAGGACCTGGGGCCAACGTCCTGACTTTC. Protein sequence: CACWSRAGGPGANVLTF. Filled out from reference TRBV3-1 and TRBJ2-6, the complete variable domain reads DTAVSQTPKYLVTQMGNDKSIKCEQNLGHDTMYWYKQDSKKFLKIMFSYNNKELIINETVPNRFSPKSPDKAHLNLHINSLELGDSAVYFCACWSRAGGPGANVLTFGAGSRLTVL.

The sample holds many counts of this clonotype. The gene calls are TRBV9 and TRBJ1-5; TRBD1 aligns across 9 bases. Per the germline V gene, CDR1 is SGDLS and CDR2 is YYNGEE. The CDR3 loop spans 14 amino acids. V gave up 4 bases and J gave up 5 bases; unmatched junction bases: 4. The CDR3 loop is CASSLTGGDQPQHF. The CDR3 nucleotides read TGTGCCAGCAGCCTCACAGGGGGCGATCAGCCCCAGCATTTT.